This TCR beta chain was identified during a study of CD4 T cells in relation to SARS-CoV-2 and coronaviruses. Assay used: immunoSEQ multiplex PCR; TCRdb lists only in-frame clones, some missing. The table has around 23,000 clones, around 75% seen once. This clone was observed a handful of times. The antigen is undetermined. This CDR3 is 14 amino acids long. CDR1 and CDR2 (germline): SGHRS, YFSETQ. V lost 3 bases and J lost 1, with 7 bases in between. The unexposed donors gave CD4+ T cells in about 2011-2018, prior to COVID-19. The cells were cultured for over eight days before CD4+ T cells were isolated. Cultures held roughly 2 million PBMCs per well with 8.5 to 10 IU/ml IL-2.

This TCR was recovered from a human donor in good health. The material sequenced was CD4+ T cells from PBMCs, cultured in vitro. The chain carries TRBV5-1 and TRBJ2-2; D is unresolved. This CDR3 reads CASSSPVNTGELFF. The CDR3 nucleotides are TGCGCCAGCAGCTCACCGGTGAACACCGGGGAGCTGTTTTTT.